A single sample is the source of the 28 T cell receptor beta chains below, sequenced in a study of blood T cell repertoires in COVID-19. The method was immunoSEQ multiplex PCR; TCRdb's version includes in-frame clones alone and lacks a portion of them. The sample shows approximately 90,000 clones, 80% of them seen only once. The sample taken for sequencing was peripheral blood. All receptors come from a woman older than 75 with acute or convalescent COVID-19.

The gene calls are TRBV5-6 and TRBJ1-1; D possibly corresponds to TRBD1 (6 bases). This CDR3 has 15 residues. V shed 5 bases and J shed 4 bases, with 18 bases lying between them. Germline CDR1 reads SGHDT; CDR2 reads YYEEEE. The CDR3 spells CASSITGLRGTEAFF. CDR3 in DNA: TGTGCCAGCAGTATTACAGGGCTCAGGGGCACTGAAGCTTTCTTT.

This clone was detected once. The chain carries TRBV6-5 and TRBJ1-5; 7 nucleotides line up with TRBD1. J lost 6 bases, V lost 8 bases, and 10 bases had no gene match. CDR3 length: 14 residues. The germline CDR1 and CDR2 sequences are MNHEY and SVGAGI. The CDR3 region is CASGRQGGGQPQHF. In nucleotides, the CDR3 is TGTGCCAGCGGGAGACAGGGCGGAGGTCAGCCCCAGCATTTT.

The chain employs TRBV19 and TRBJ1-4, with D maybe TRBD1 (5 bases). The CDR3 consists of 16 residues. Germline V gene lookup returns CDR1 LNHDA and CDR2 SQIVND (reference sequence). V lost 5 bases and J lost 4, with 17 bases in between. CDR3 in DNA: TGTGCCAGTAGTCTAATGATCGGGACTGATAATGAAAAACTGTTTTTT. Translation gives CASSLMIGTDNEKLFF.

This clone was recorded only once. This chain uses TRBV19 with TRBJ1-1, with D uncertain. Germline-derived CDR1 and CDR2 are LNHDA and SQIVND (reference sequence). V lost 0 bases and J lost 10, with 9 bases in between. The CDR3 length is 12 residues. CDR3 sequence (DNA): TGTGCCAGTAGTATAGACGAGGGTACAGCTTTCTTT. This gives the protein CASSIDEGTAFF. Together with reference TRBV19 and TRBJ1-1, the CDR3 gives the full variable domain: DGGITQSPKYLFRKEGQNVTLSCEQNLNHDAMYWYRQDPGQGLRLIYYSQIVNDFQKGDIAEGYSVSREKKESFPLTVTSAQKNPTAFYLCASSIDEGTAFFGQGTRLTVV.

This clone came up a few times. The rearrangement uses TRBV5-1 and TRBJ2-7; possibly TRBD2 for D (5 bases). Germline CDR1 is SGHRS and CDR2 is YFSETQ. Trimming took off 4 bases at V and 4 bases at J, with 9 bases between the two ends. The CDR3 loop spans 12 amino acids. The chain's CDR3 is CASSPGIYEQYF. The CDR3 DNA sequence: TGCGCCAGCAGCCCGGGGATTTACGAGCAGTACTTC.

V and J are TRBV6-1 and TRBJ2-7; 8 bases match TRBD2. Germline CDR1 reads MNHNS; CDR2 reads SASEGT. J was trimmed by 4 bases and V by 2 bases; bases with no gene match: 7. The CDR3 totals 15 residues. Written as DNA, the CDR3 is TGTGCCAGCAGTGAAATAGGTAGCGGGGTTTACGAGCAGTACTTC. Protein product: CASSEIGSGVYEQYF.

The chain joins TRBV7-9 to TRBJ2-2, with 10 bases lining up with TRBD2. Losses at the gene ends were 4 bases for V and 1 base for J; bases not matched to a gene: 9. The CDR3 extends over 18 amino acids. Germline assignment: CDR1 SEHNR and CDR2 FQNEAQ (reference sequence). CDR3 coding DNA: TGTGCCAGCAGCTCCCCTTCACTAGCGGGACTGAACACCGGGGAGCTGTTTTTT. Its protein is CASSSPSLAGLNTGELFF.

The rearrangement uses TRBV7-6 and TRBJ2-1, with a tentative D call TRBD2 (5 bases). In germline, CDR1 is SGHVS, CDR2 FNYEAQ. V lost 4 bases to trimming and J lost 5 bases, with 12 bases between them. This CDR3 comprises 14 residues. The CDR3 protein is CASSSLGQDNEQFF. The DNA of the CDR3 is TGTGCCAGCAGCTCACTAGGTCAGGACAATGAGCAGTTCTTC.

The chain has TRBV19 and TRBJ1-4; unclear D gene. The CDR3 extends over 12 amino acids. Trimming removed 10 bases at V and 8 bases at J, with 14 bases between. Germline assignment: CDR1 LNHDA and CDR2 SQIVND (reference sequence). In nucleotides, the CDR3 is TGTGCCACCGCAAACAGAGGGGAAAAACTGTTTTTT. Residues: CATANRGEKLFF.

V gene TRBV2 combines with J gene TRBJ2-3; D not certain. The CDR3 is 13 residues long. The ends were cut back, 3 bases at V and 2 bases at J, with 6 bases in the middle. Per the germline V gene, CDR1 is SNHLY and CDR2 is FYNNEI. CDR3 bases: TGTGCCAGCAGTGATTTACACACAGATACGCAGTATTTT. It translates to CASSDLHTDTQYF.

This clone was found once. The rearrangement links TRBV19 to TRBJ2-5, with D maybe TRBD2 (5 bases). The CDR3 runs 15 residues. Germline CDR1 LNHDA, CDR2 SQIVND (reference sequence). V was clipped by 4 bases and J by 7 bases, with 19 bases between them. CDR3 nucleotides: TGTGCCAGTAGTAATGTGACGGGAACTAGAGGGACCCAGTACTTC. Translating gives CASSNVTGTRGTQYF.

The chain uses TRBV7-2 and TRBJ2-5; D is perhaps TRBD1 (5 bases). The CDR3 totals 14 residues. The V end lost 6 bases, the J end lost 4 bases, and 15 bases lay between the germline ends. Germline values: CDR1 SGHTA, CDR2 FQGNSA. CDR3: CASRLQGGVETQYF. Written as DNA, the CDR3 is TGTGCCAGCAGGCTTCAGGGTGGGGTAGAGACCCAGTACTTC.

The chain is built from TRBV9 and TRBJ2-3, with D unclear. The CDR3 length is 14 residues. From germline, CDR1 is SGDLS and CDR2 YYNGEE. V dropped 3 bases and J dropped 4 bases, with 12 bases sitting between them. The CDR3 loop reads CASSETGMADTQYF. CDR3 nucleotide sequence: TGTGCCAGCAGCGAGACTGGTATGGCAGATACGCAGTATTTT.

About this clone itself: Other nucleotide sequences in the sample specify the same CDR3. This chain connects TRBV5-4 to TRBJ1-6; D is perhaps TRBD1 (6 bases). The CDR3 contains 14 residues. In germline, CDR1 is SGHNT, CDR2 YYREEE (reference sequence). V was clipped by 0 bases and J by 6 bases, with 7 bases between them. The CDR3 coding sequence is TGTGCCAGCAGCTTGGAACAGGGTAATTCACCCCTCCACTTT. Translation gives CASSLEQGNSPLHF.

This clone was observed at least ten times. This rearrangement joins TRBV2 to TRBJ2-7, with D possibly matching TRBD2 (5 bases). Germline lookup yields CDR1 SNHLY and CDR2 FYNNEI. V was shortened by 5 bases and J by 2 bases, with 10 bases between the two germline ends. The CDR3 spans 13 residues. CDR3 residues: CASSIGSAYEQYF. In nucleotides, the CDR3 is TGTGCCAGCAGTATCGGTAGCGCCTACGAGCAGTACTTC.

V usage is TRBV14 and J usage is TRBJ1-2, with 8 positions matching TRBD1. CDR1 and CDR2 from the germline V gene are SGHDN and FVKESK. The CDR3 runs to 14 residues. The trim removed 6 bases at V and 8 bases at J, leaving 11 bases unmatched. CDR3 sequence reads: CASSRTGSSFGYTF. The CDR3 DNA reads TGTGCCAGCAGTCGGACAGGGAGTTCATTCGGCTACACCTTC. Combining the CDR3 with reference TRBV14 and TRBJ1-2 gives the whole variable domain EAGVTQFPSHSVIEKGQTVTLRCDPISGHDNLYWYRRVMGKEIKFLLHFVKESKQDESGMPNNRFLAERTGGTYSTLKVQPAELEDSGVYFCASSRTGSSFGYTFGSGTRLTVV.

The chain employs TRBV3-1 (or the pseudogene TRBV3-2) and TRBJ2-2, with 16 bases lining up with TRBD2. Losses at the gene ends were 1 base for V and 4 bases for J; bases not matched to a gene: 3. CDR1 and CDR2 (germline): LGHDT, YNNKEL (reference sequence). This CDR3 contains 18 residues. CDR3 protein: CASSQAGTSGGGTGELFF. DNA for the CDR3: TGTGCCAGCAGCCAAGCCGGGACTAGCGGGGGGGGCACCGGGGAGCTGTTTTTT.

The chain employs TRBV5-1 and TRBJ1-6; TRBD1 matches 7 bases. The V gene's germline CDR1 is SGHRS and CDR2 YFSETQ. The CDR3 sequence is 15 residues long. The V and J ends lost 5 bases and 7 bases, in that order; junction bases with no gene match: 9. Written as DNA, the CDR3 is TGCGCCAGCAGTTCTCCGACAGGGAGGAATTCACCCCTCCACTTT. The encoded protein is CASSSPTGRNSPLHF.

In DNA form, the CDR3 reads TGTGCCAGCAGCTTAATGAGGGGGCGGACTGAAGCTTTCTTT. It encodes CASSLMRGRTEAFF. V usage is TRBV7-9 and J usage is TRBJ1-1, with TRBD1 identical over 7 bases. The CDR3 contains 14 residues. V gave up 2 bases and J gave up 5 bases; unmatched junction bases: 5. CDR1 SEHNR and CDR2 FQNEAQ come from the germline V gene (reference sequence).

This clone was observed once. Written as DNA, the CDR3 is TGTGCCAGCAGTGAGCGGACTAGCGGGAGATTAAATACGCAGTATTTT. Translating it yields CASSERTSGRLNTQYF. The chain joins TRBV6-1 to TRBJ2-3; 13 bases map to TRBD2. The CDR3 has 16 residues. J lost 7 bases, V lost 3 bases, and 7 bases had no gene match. Germline V gene data show CDR1 as MNHNS and CDR2 as SASEGT.

This clone was detected once. The gene calls are TRBV18 and TRBJ2-5; weak D call: TRBD2 (7 bases). There are 16 residues in the CDR3. Trimming left V 3 bases short and J 4 bases short, with 18 bases between. Germline V gives CDR1 KGHSH, CDR2 LQKENI. The DNA of the CDR3 is TGTGCCAGCTCACCCACGGGGGGCCGGTGGGCAGAGACCCAGTACTTC. Its translation is CASSPTGGRWAETQYF.

This clone was picked up one time. The chain recombines TRBV6-4 with TRBJ2-2, with 8 bases matching TRBD2. This CDR3 is built from 16 residues. CDR1 and CDR2 from the germline V gene are MRHNA and SNTAGT. V lost 4 bases to trimming and J lost 0 bases; unmatched junction nucleotides: 4. CDR3 sequence reads: CASSAFSGANTGELFF. Here the CDR3 DNA reads TGTGCCAGCAGTGCCTTTAGCGGGGCGAACACCGGGGAGCTGTTTTTT.

This rearrangement joins TRBV7-7 to TRBJ2-7; 10 bases fit TRBD1. J gave up 4 bases and V 5 bases, and 5 bases lay outside the gene matches. From germline, CDR1 is SSHAT and CDR2 FNYEAQ (reference sequence). CDR3 length: 14 residues. The CDR3 sequence: CASSKDRGFYEQYF. The CDR3 DNA sequence: TGTGCCAGCAGCAAGGACAGGGGGTTTTACGAGCAGTACTTC.

The CDR3 loop reads CASSQEPRTAAYYGYTF. DNA for the CDR3: TGTGCCAGCAGCCAAGAGCCTCGGACAGCGGCTTACTATGGCTACACCTTC. This chain links TRBV4-2 with TRBJ1-2, with D possibly TRBD1 on 6 matching bases. V gave up 0 bases and J gave up 3 bases, with 17 bases separating them. The CDR3 extends over 17 amino acids. Germline V gene data show CDR1 as LGHNA and CDR2 as YNFKEQ.

This chain connects TRBV7-9 to TRBJ1-5; unclear D gene. V gave up 3 bases and J gave up 6 bases, with 9 bases separating them. Per germline, CDR1 SEHNR and CDR2 FQNEAQ (reference sequence). CDR3 length equals 13 residues. Written as DNA, the CDR3 is TGTGCCAGCAGCTTGGAGACGGGTCAGCCCCAGCATTTT. Its protein product is CASSLETGQPQHF.

The CDR3 nucleotides read TGTGCCAGCATCCGGGCTAGCGGGGGTTGGGGTACGCAGTATTTT. Protein product: CASIRASGGWGTQYF. The rearrangement joins TRBV7-2 to TRBJ2-3, with 10 bases aligning to TRBD2. J gave up 8 bases and V 7 bases, and 12 bases lay outside the gene matches. Germline CDR1 is SGHTA and CDR2 is FQGNSA. CDR3 size: 15 residues.

The V and J genes are TRBV3-1 (or the pseudogene TRBV3-2) and TRBJ2-3; no clear D. Per germline, CDR1 LGHDT and CDR2 YNNKEL (reference sequence). The CDR3 has 14 amino acids. Trimming removed 1 base from V and 0 bases from J, with 5 bases in between. The chain's CDR3 is CASSQGPSTDTQYF. For the CDR3, the DNA is TGTGCCAGCAGCCAAGGGCCTAGCACAGATACGCAGTATTTT.

The chain has TRBV5-1 and TRBJ2-1; TRBD2 matches at 11 bases. Per germline, CDR1 SGHRS and CDR2 YFSETQ. This CDR3 comprises 16 residues. Germline trimming cut 4 bases from V and 2 bases from J; bases unmatched to any gene: 5. CDR3 bases: TGCGCCAGCAGCGGGGGGACTAGCGGAACCTACAATGAGCAGTTCTTC. Translated: CASSGGTSGTYNEQFF.